This T cell receptor (beta chain) appears in the sequencing data of a study of cytomegalovirus exposure and HLA in healthy donors. Across the whole study: Most genotyped donors, about four fifths of about 400, had Caucasian-associated genetic ancestry.

The PCR used 60 Vbeta and 13 Jbeta primers. Sequenced by immunoSEQ multiplex PCR; TCRdb stores in-frame clones only, minus some. The data show about 120,000 clones, around 66% seen once. Trimming removed 7 bases from V and 2 bases from J, with 15 bases in between. The CDR3 spans 15 residues. Per the germline V gene, CDR1 is SNHLY and CDR2 is FYNNEI. This sequence was found in a woman aged 40 to 50 in good health and CMV-seropositive. The V call is TRBV2, the J call TRBJ1-3; no definite D call. Sequenced sample: PBMCs. The CDR3 coding sequence is TGTGCCAGCACCGAGGGCCTAACGACTGGAAACACCATATATTTT. It encodes CASTEGLTTGNTIYF.